This paragraph reports one T cell receptor (beta chain). The assay was immunoSEQ multiplex PCR, and TCRdb's table has in-frame clones only and misses some. The table shows approximately 61,000 clones, with around 88% occurring only once. This record belongs to a study of blood T cell repertoires in COVID-19. Sequenced material: peripheral blood. The TCR was taken from a human donor in a cohort sampled during active COVID-19.

As DNA, the CDR3 is TGTGCCATCGGCCGAGGCAACGAGCAGTACTTC. Protein sequence: CAIGRGNEQYF. The V gene is TRBV10-3, the J gene TRBJ2-7; unclear D gene. The CDR3 sequence is 11 residues long. V was cut by 8 bases and J by 5 bases, with 10 bases left in between. From germline, CDR1 is ENHRY and CDR2 SYGVKD.